This T cell receptor beta chain was recorded in a study of shared clonotypes between healthy human individuals. Background on the study: CD4 naive cells filled three plates per donor, CD4 memory three, CD8 naive two and CD8 memory one. The study, taken as a whole, reports: Among donors, the sharing of clonotypes was expected to be influenced by sequencing depth.

V was trimmed by 3 bases and J by 9 bases, leaving 9 bases between them. This CDR3 has 12 residues. Germline V lookup: CDR1 SEHNR, CDR2 FQNEAQ (reference sequence). The naive CD8 population came from CD45RO-negative cells selected for CCR7, without terminally differentiated effector memory CD45RA+ cells. Comments on this clone: Its antigen is not identified.

Using roughly 180 ng DNA, around 30,000 T cell genomes, the sorted-subset replicate PCRs were run. Clones were read by immunoSEQ multiplex PCR, and TCRdb kept only the in-frame ones, dropping some. Here the sample spans about 680,000 clones, about 91% being singletons. This clonotype was sampled from a man aged 30 to 39 in good health. The chain combines TRBV7-9 with TRBJ2-1; unclear D gene. The sample consisted of naive CD8+ T cells sorted from blood. CDR3 protein: CASSFGPGEQFF. The CDR3 DNA reads as TGTGCCAGCAGCTTCGGACCCGGTGAGCAGTTCTTC. Based on the CDR3 plus reference TRBV7-9 and TRBJ2-1, the full variable domain is DTGVSQNPRHKITKRGQNVTFRCDPISEHNRLYWYRQTLGQGPEFLTYFQNEAQLEKSRLLSDRFSAERPKGSFSTLEIQRTEQGDSAMYLCASSFGPGEQFFGPGTRLTVL.